The text below deals with one T cell receptor beta chain. Its cognate antigen is unknown. This sample was taken from a study of blood T cells in healthy people across ages. Findings of the study overall: For the donors, CMV status was unknown and possibly confounded expanded clonotype changes.

Next came a second PCR, run for roughly 6 to 11 cycles, which used a sample-barcoded 5' primer along with a J-beta primer mix. TCRdb reprocessed the 5' RACE reads via MiXCR and lists one record per CDR3 protein. There are some 320,000 distinct CDR3 sequences in the sample; roughly 26% occur only once, and 25% to 30% lies in the top ten. This CDR3 region has 14 residues. V lost 3 bases, J lost 0 bases, and 9 bases lay in between. From germline, CDR1 is SGHRS and CDR2 YFSETQ. The sequenced sample was blood. The receptor comes from a woman in her seventies in good health. The chain carries TRBV5-1 and TRBJ1-1; D perhaps matches TRBD1 (6 bases). The CDR3 sequence is CASSSGQLNTEAFF. Here the CDR3 DNA reads TGCGCCAGCAGCTCTGGACAGCTGAACACTGAAGCTTTCTTT.